Listed below are T cell receptor beta chains from one sample, sequenced in a study of cytomegalovirus exposure and HLA in healthy donors. TCRdb keeps only in-frame clones here, not all; method: immunoSEQ multiplex PCR. Seen in this sample are 93,000 or so clones; the ten most common clones hold about 3%. Material: PBMCs. These receptors came from a middle-aged man in good health and CMV-seronegative. Each CDR3 is given without its conserved first and last residue.

ASRLVPSGSADTQY | TRBV12-2 | 14 | TRBJ2-3
ASSAPPPSDYGYT | TRBV9 | 13 | TRBJ1-2
ASSIGQGYEQY | TRBV11-2 | 11 | TRBJ2-7
ASSLGQGVLETQY | TRBV5-1 | 13 | TRBJ2-5
ASRPTSTNEKLF | TRBV6-5 | 12 | TRBJ1-4
ASIARGGQYNEQF | TRBV7-9 | 13 | TRBJ2-1
ASSPGQANSADPQY | TRBV5-4 | 14 | TRBJ2-3
ATSRDMGPELYSNQPQH | TRBV15 | 17 | TRBJ1-5
ASSLGHLQESSGNTIY | TRBV5-1 | 16 | TRBJ1-3
ASSLLTGGDEKLF | TRBV5-5 | 13 | TRBJ1-4
ASSTQGESTDTQY | TRBV9 | 13 | TRBJ2-3
ASSFDVGAREQY | TRBV5-6 | 12 | TRBJ2-7
ASSLVGEGSTEAF | TRBV5-1 | 13 | TRBJ1-1
ASSLRDNTFMNTEAF | TRBV5-1 | 15 | TRBJ1-1
ASSESTQLAFLNEQF | TRBV10-2 | 15 | TRBJ2-1
ASSWAGTRNNEQF | TRBV19 | 13 | TRBJ2-1
ASSAGQGDYEQY | TRBV9 | 12 | TRBJ2-7
AWRSGTGSVSASYEQY | TRBV30 | 16 | TRBJ2-7
ASSLAPTGKTETQY | TRBV5-1 | 14 | TRBJ2-5
ASRLGSGPSSYNEQF | TRBV12-2 | 15 | TRBJ2-1
ASSLVQGPGNEQF | TRBV5-1 | 13 | TRBJ2-1
ASSLQGSYEQF | TRBV13 | 11 | TRBJ2-1
ASSLQGQRNTEAF | TRBV9 | 13 | TRBJ1-1
ASRSGQGNQPQH | TRBV7-2 | 12 | TRBJ1-5
ASSGGTGTYEQY | TRBV5-4 | 12 | TRBJ2-7
ASSPRTGMNTEAF | TRBV18 | 13 | TRBJ1-1
ASSFDRQAYTDTQY | TRBV5-6 | 14 | TRBJ2-3
AWSVWQDYTGELF | TRBV30 | 13 | TRBJ2-2
ASNPGGSYNSPLH | TRBV19 | 13 | TRBJ1-6
ASSQENSGRSRYNEQF | TRBV4-1 | 16 | TRBJ2-1
ASRRPKGYNEQF | TRBV21-1 | 12 | TRBJ2-1
ASSSADSTDTQY | TRBV5-1 | 12 | TRBJ2-3
ASSPRQGQETQY | TRBV25-1 | 12 | TRBJ2-5
ASSLAASGTYEQY | TRBV5-1 | 13 | TRBJ2-7
ASSSTSGGIRYNEQF | TRBV9 | 15 | TRBJ2-1
ASSAGTALNNEQF | TRBV4-3 | 13 | TRBJ2-1
ASSEWQANTEAF | TRBV6-1 | 12 | TRBJ1-1
ASSVASWSSGSSGELF | TRBV9 | 16 | TRBJ2-2
ASSPRQGNTEAF | TRBV7-2 | 12 | TRBJ1-1
ASSQEAAGGYEQY | TRBV4-3 | 13 | TRBJ2-7
ASTSGTGRRDTQY | TRBV19 | 13 | TRBJ2-3
ASSQRSGYEQY | TRBV4-3 | 11 | TRBJ2-7
ASSSGQYYTGELF | TRBV7-6 | 13 | TRBJ2-2
ASSQDPSTGGNQPQH | TRBV4-1 | 15 | TRBJ1-5
ASSQWGAGGLQTQY | TRBV7-2 | 14 | TRBJ2-5